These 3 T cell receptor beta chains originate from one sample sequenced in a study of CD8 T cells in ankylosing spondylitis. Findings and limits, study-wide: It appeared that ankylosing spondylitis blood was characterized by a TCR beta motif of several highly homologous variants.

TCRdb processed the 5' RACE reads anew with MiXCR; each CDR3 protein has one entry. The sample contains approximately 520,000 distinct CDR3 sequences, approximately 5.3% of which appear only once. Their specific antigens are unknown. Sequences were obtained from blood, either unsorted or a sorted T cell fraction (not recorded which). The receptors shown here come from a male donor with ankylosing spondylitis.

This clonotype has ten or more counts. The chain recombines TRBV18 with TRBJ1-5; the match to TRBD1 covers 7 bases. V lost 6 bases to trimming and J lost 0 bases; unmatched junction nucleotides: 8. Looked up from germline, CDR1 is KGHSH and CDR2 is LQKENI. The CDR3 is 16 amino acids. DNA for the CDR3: TGTGCCAGCTCCCGACAGGGCGGGTATAGCAATCAGCCCCAGCATTTT. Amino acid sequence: CASSRQGGYSNQPQHF.

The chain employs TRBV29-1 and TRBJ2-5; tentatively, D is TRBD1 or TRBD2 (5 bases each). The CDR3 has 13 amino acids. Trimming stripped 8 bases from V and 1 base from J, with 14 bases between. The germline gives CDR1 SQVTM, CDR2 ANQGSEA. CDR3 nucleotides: TGCAGCTTCCGCCGGGACCTCCAAGAGACCCAGTACTTC. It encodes CSFRRDLQETQYF.

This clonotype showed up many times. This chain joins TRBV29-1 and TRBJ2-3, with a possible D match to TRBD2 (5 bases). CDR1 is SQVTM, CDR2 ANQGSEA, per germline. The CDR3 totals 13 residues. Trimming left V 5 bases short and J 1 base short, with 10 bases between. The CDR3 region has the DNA TGCAGCGTTTGGTTGCGGGGCACAGATACGCAGTATTTT. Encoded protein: CSVWLRGTDTQYF.